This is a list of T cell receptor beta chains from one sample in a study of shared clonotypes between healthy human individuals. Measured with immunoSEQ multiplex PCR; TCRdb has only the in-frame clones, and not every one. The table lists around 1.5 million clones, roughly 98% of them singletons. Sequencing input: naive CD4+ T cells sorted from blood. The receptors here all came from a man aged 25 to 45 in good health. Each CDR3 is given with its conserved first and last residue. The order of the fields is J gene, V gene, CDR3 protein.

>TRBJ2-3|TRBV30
CAWSRSGAQYF
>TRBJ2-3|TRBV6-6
CASSVLAGVADTQYF
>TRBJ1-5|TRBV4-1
CASSQGGVGPNQPQHF
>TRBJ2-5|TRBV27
CASTSTPQETQYF
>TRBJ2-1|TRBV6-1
CATTPILNGDEQFF
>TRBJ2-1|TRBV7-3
CASSLTIGGSYNEQFF
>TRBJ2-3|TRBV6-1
CASSEAVAGTPDTQYF
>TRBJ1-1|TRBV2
CASSPHGNTEAFF
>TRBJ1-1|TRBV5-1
CASSWDRGGTEAFF
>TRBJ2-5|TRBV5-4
CASSTEEETQYF
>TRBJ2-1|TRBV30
CAYLRYNEQFF
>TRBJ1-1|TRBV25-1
CASSETGTAFF
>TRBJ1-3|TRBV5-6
CASSFGQGSGNTIYF
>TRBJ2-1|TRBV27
CASSSRTSGGISLYNEQFF
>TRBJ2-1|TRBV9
CASSPRIAGVSNEQFF
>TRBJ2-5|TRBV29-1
CSVKQKELLLQETQYF
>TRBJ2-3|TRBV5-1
CASSHITGLAENTDTQYF